A selection of T cell receptor beta chains follows, all from one sample in a study of T-cell reconstitution after alpha-beta-depleted transplantation in children. A single record per CDR3 protein comes from TCRdb applying MiXCR to the PCR reads. The table records fewer than 1 million distinct CDR3 sequences, 15% to 20% of them present only once. Sequencing was performed on PBMCs, mostly from graft donor cells, taken 360 days after TCRalphabeta/CD19-depleted stem cell transplant. The source of these receptors is a male patient younger than 18 who had a stem cell transplant for acute lymphoblastic leukemia, so the T cells may come from the graft donor. Both conserved end residues are part of each CDR3. A D gene is named only where the DNA matches it firmly. Only part of the rows carry a size: once, few, many, or a class if the clone is expanded.

>TRBV6-2/TRBV6-3|TRBD2|many|TRBJ2-1
CASSYSMAGGRIDEQFF
TGTGCCAGCAGTTACTCTATGGCGGGAGGGCGTATCGATGAGCAGTTCTTC
>TRBV29-1|TRBD1|NA|TRBJ1-2
CSAPSGGGYTF
TGCAGCGCTCCGTCAGGGGGTGGCTACACCTTC
>TRBV24-1|NA|NA|TRBJ1-3
CATMGANGNTIYF
TGTGCCACCATGGGGGCTAATGGAAACACCATATATTTT
>TRBV19|TRBD1|NA|TRBJ2-1
CASSMGQASYNEQFF
TGTGCCAGTAGTATGGGACAGGCCTCCTACAATGAGCAGTTCTTC
>TRBV20-1|TRBD2|many|TRBJ2-7
CSARSRTSGSYEQYF
TGCAGTGCTAGATCACGGACTAGCGGGAGTTACGAGCAGTACTTC
>TRBV11-1|TRBD1|once|TRBJ1-2
CASSARGRQGMMDYGYTF
TGTGCCAGCAGCGCGCGGGGGCGACAGGGAATGATGGACTATGGCTACACCTTC
>TRBV11-1|NA|NA|TRBJ1-5
CASSWTTVVSNQPQHF
TGTGCCAGCAGCTGGACGACAGTGGTTAGCAATCAGCCCCAGCATTTT
>TRBV12-5|TRBD2|NA|TRBJ2-1
CASGLRVAGDPYNEQFF
TGTGCTAGTGGTTTGCGGGTAGCGGGGGATCCGTACAATGAGCAGTTCTTC
>TRBV12-3/TRBV12-4|TRBD2|NA|TRBJ2-7
CASSSPAGGRTPYEQYF
TGTGCCAGCAGCTCCCCCGCGGGAGGAAGAACCCCCTACGAGCAGTACTTC
>TRBV4-1|TRBD2|few|TRBJ2-1
CASLFLRGAYNEQFF
TGCGCCAGCCTGTTCCTCCGGGGGGCCTACAATGAGCAGTTCTTC
>TRBV10-3|NA|few|TRBJ2-1
CAISESGYRSNEQFF
TGTGCCATCAGTGAGTCCGGCTACCGGTCCAATGAGCAGTTCTTC
>TRBV3-1|TRBD1|NA|TRBJ2-5
CASSFGTERTMETQYF
TGTGCCAGCAGCTTCGGGACAGAAAGGACGATGGAGACCCAGTACTTC
>TRBV4-2|TRBD2|once|TRBJ2-7
CASSQSGAGGSYEQYF
TGTGCCAGCAGCCAATCGGGAGCGGGAGGATCCTACGAGCAGTACTTC
>TRBV5-1|TRBD2|NA|TRBJ2-5
CASSLKPMSLSSGRRSGQETQYF
TGCGCCAGCAGCCTAAAACCAATGTCTCTCTCTAGCGGGAGGCGATCGGGGCAAGAGACCCAGTACTTC
>TRBV25-1|NA|few|TRBJ2-7
CASSEGAGVHEQYF
TGTGCCAGCAGTGAAGGGGCAGGGGTCCACGAGCAGTACTTC
>TRBV5-1|NA|few|TRBJ2-3
CASSHREGATDTQYF
TGCGCCAGCAGCCACAGGGAGGGGGCTACAGATACGCAGTATTTT
>TRBV12-3/TRBV12-4|TRBD2|few|TRBJ2-3
CASRAAGGADTQYF
TGTGCCAGCAGGGCAGCGGGAGGGGCAGATACGCAGTATTTT
>TRBV2|TRBD1|NA|TRBJ2-4
CASIEDRLPRLAKNIQYF
TGTGCCAGCATCGAGGACAGGCTCCCCCGGCTGGCCAAAAACATTCAGTACTTC